This TCR beta chain was sequenced during a study of blood T cell repertoires in COVID-19. Background on the study: The origin of the acute and convalescent COVID-19 samples was the United States, Italy and Spain.

Using immunoSEQ multiplex PCR, the repertoire was profiled, and TCRdb retains in-frame clones only, with some absent. The data contain approximately 58,000 clones, roughly four fifths of them singletons. The V gene end was trimmed by 3 bases and the J gene end by 0 bases; junction bases not matched to a gene: 8. The CDR3 runs 17 residues. CDR1 and CDR2 (germline): SGHRS, YFSETQ. This clonotype was obtained from a man in his 60s with COVID-19, enrolled during active disease. V is TRBV5-1 and J is TRBJ2-1; TRBD1 aligns across 8 bases. The sample taken for sequencing was peripheral blood. The DNA of the CDR3 is TGCGCCAGCAGCTATTCCCGGACAGGGAGCTCCTACAATGAGCAGTTCTTC. Encoded protein: CASSYSRTGSSYNEQFF.